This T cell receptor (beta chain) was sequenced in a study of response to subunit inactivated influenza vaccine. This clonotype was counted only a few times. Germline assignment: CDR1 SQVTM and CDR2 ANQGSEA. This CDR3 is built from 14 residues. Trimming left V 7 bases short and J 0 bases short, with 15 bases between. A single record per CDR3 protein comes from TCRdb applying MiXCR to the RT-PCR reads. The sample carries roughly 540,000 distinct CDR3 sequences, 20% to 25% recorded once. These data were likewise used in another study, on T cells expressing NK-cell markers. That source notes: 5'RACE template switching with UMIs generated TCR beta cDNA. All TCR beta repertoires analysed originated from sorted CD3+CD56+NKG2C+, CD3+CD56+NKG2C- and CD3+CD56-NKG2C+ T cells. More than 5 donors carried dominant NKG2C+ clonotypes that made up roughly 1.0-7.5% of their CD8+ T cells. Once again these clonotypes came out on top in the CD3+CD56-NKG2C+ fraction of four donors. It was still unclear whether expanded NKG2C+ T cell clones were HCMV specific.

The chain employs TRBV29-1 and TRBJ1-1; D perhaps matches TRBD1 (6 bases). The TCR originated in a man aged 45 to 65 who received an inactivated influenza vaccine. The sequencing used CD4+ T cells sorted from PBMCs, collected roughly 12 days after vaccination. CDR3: CSGKQGTMNTEAFF. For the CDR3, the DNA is TGCAGCGGTAAACAGGGAACGATGAACACTGAAGCTTTCTTT.